This T cell receptor beta chain was identified during a study of T-cell memory formation after mild COVID-19. Across the study: Largely donor-specific TCR clusters were found. Notes on the study in general: Day 37-peaking second-wave clones had unconfirmed SARS-CoV-2 specificity.

The germline gives CDR1 SGHVS, CDR2 FNYEAQ. CDR3 length equals 13 residues. The V end was cut by 8 bases, the J end by 7 bases, with 12 bases between. Points on this clonotype: What it binds is not known.

Via MiXCR, TCRdb re-called the 5' RACE reads, giving one row per CDR3 protein. The sample shows about 320,000 distinct CDR3 sequences, roughly 13% of them seen only once. Material: PBMCs or a T cell subset sorted from them (not recorded which). The chain has TRBV7-6 and TRBJ1-6; D might be TRBD1 (6 bases). This clonotype was obtained from a man between 18 and 35 years old who had mild COVID-19 (a few samples of this study predate the infection). Cell type and time point are not known. The CDR3 sequence: CASASGTNSPLHF. In DNA form, the CDR3 reads TGTGCCAGCGCTTCCGGGACAAATTCACCCCTCCACTTT.